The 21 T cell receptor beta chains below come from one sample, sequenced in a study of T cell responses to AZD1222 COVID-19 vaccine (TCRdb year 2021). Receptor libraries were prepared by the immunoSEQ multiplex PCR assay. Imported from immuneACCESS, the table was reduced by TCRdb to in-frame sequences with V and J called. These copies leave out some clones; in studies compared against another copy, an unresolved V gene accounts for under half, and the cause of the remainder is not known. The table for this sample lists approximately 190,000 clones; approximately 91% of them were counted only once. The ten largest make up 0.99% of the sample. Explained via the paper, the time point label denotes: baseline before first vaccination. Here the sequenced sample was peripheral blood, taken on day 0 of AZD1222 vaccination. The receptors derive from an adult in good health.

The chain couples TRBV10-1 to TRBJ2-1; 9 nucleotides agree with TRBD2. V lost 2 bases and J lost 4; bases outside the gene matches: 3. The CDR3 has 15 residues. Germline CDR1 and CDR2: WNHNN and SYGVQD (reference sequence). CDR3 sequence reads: CASSETSGPYNEQFF. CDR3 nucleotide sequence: TGCGCCAGCAGTGAGACTAGCGGGCCTTACAATGAGCAGTTCTTC.

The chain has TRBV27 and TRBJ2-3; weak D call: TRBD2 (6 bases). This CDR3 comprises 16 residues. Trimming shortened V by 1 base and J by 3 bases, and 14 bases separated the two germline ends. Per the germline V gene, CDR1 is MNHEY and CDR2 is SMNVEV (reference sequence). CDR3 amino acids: CASSLLGREATDTQYF. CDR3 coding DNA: TGTGCCAGCAGTTTATTAGGCAGGGAGGCAACAGATACGCAGTATTTT.

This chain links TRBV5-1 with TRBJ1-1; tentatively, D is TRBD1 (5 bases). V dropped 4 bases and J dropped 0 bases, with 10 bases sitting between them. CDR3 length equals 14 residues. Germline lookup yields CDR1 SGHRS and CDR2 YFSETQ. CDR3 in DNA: TGCGCCAGCAGCCCGGGACCGATGAACACTGAAGCTTTCTTT. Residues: CASSPGPMNTEAFF.

The CDR3: CASRIQHTHPYQPQHF. As DNA, the CDR3 is TGTGCCAGTCGGATCCAACATACACACCCCTATCAGCCCCAGCATTTT. This chain uses TRBV19 with TRBJ1-5; D gene ambiguous. The CDR3 extends over 16 amino acids. The germline CDR1 and CDR2 sequences are LNHDA and SQIVND (reference sequence). The V and J ends lost 8 bases and 5 bases respectively, with 22 bases between them.

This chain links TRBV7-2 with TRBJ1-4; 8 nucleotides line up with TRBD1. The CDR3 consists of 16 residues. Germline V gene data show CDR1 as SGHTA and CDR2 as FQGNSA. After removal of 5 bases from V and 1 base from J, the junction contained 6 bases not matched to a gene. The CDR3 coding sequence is TGTGCCAGCAGCACGCGGACAGGGCTAACTAATGAAAAACTGTTTTTT. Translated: CASSTRTGLTNEKLFF.

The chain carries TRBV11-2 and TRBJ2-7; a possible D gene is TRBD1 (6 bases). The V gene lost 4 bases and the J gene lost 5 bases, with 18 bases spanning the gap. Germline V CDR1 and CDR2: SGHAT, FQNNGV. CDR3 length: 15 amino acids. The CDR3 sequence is CASSSVRTKGDEQYF. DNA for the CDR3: TGTGCCAGCAGCTCGGTTAGGACAAAGGGGGACGAGCAGTACTTC.

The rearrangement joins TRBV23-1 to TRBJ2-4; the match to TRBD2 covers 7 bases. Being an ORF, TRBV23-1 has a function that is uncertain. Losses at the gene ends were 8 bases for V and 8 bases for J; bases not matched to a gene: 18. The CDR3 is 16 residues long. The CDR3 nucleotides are TGCGCCAGCCCTAAAACAATCCGGGAGGCAAGGGACATTCAGTACTTC. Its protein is CASPKTIREARDIQYF.

The CDR3 DNA reads as TGTGCCAGCAGCCCAGGGGCCCTTAATTCACCCCTCCACTTT. Protein: CASSPGALNSPLHF. This sequence joins TRBV3-1 (or the pseudogene TRBV3-2) and TRBJ1-6; D might be TRBD1 (6 bases). Looked up from germline, CDR1 is LGHDT and CDR2 is YNNKEL (reference sequence). CDR3 length equals 14 residues. The germline V and J ends were trimmed by 4 bases and 6 bases, with 10 bases remaining between them.

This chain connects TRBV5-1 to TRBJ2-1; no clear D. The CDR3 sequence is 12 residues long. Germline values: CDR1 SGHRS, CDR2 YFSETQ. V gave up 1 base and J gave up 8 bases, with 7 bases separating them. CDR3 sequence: CASSLTFHEQFF. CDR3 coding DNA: TGCGCCAGCAGCTTGACCTTCCATGAGCAGTTCTTC.

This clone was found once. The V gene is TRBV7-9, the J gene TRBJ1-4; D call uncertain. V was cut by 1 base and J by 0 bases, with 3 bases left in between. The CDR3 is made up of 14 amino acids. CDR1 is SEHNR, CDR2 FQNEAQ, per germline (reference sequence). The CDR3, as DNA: TGTGCCAGCAGCTTAGGGGCAACTAATGAAAAACTGTTTTTT. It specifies CASSLGATNEKLFF.

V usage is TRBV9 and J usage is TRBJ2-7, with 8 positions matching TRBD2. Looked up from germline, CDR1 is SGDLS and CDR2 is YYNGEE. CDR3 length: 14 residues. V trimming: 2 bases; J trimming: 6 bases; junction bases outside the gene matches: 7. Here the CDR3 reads CASSVSGTGAEQYF. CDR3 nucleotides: TGTGCCAGCAGCGTTAGCGGGACGGGGGCCGAGCAGTACTTC.

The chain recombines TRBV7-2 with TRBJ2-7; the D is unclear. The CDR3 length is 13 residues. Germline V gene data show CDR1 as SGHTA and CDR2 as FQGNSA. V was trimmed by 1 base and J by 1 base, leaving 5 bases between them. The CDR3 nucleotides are TGTGCCAGCAGCTTAGGGTTATCCTACGAGCAGTACTTC. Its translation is CASSLGLSYEQYF.

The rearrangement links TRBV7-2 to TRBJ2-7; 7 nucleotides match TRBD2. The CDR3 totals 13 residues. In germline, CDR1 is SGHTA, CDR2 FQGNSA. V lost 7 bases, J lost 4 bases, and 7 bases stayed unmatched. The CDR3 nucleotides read TGTGCCAGCATGGACCGGGGGGTATACGAGCAGTACTTC. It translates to CASMDRGVYEQYF.

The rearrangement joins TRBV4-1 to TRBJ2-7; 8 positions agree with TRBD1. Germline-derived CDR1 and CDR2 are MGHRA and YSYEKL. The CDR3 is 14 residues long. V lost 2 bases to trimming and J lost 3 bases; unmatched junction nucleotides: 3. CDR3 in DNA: TGCGCCAGCAGCCAACCGACAGGGGACTACGAGCAGTACTTC. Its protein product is CASSQPTGDYEQYF.

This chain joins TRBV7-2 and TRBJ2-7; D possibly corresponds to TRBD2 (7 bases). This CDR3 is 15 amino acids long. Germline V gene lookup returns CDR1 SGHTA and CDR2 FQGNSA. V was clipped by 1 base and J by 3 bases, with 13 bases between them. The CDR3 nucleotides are TGTGCCAGCAGCTTAGTGGGGGGGCACGACTACGAGCAGTACTTC. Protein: CASSLVGGHDYEQYF.

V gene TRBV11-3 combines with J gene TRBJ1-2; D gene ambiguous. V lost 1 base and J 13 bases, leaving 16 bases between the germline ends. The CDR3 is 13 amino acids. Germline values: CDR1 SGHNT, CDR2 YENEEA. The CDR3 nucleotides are TGTGCCAGCAGCTTAGGGCGCCAGTACGCGGCCACCTTC. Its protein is CASSLGRQYAATF.

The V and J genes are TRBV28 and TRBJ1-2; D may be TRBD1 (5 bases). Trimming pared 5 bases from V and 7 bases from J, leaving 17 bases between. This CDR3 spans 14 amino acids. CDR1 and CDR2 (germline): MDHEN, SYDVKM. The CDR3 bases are TGTGCCAGCAGTACCCAGGGTGGGGGGATTGGCTACACCTTC. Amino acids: CASSTQGGGIGYTF.

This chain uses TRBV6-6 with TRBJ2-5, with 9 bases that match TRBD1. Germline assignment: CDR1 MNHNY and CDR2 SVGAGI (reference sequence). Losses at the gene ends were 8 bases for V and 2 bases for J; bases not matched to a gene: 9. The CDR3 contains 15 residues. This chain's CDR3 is CASVQGAGRQETQYF. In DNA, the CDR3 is TGTGCCAGCGTACAGGGGGCAGGACGGCAAGAGACCCAGTACTTC.

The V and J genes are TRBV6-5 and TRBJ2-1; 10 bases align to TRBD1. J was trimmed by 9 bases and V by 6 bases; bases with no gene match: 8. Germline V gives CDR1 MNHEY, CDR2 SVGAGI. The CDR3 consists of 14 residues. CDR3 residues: CASSDRGRLGEQFF. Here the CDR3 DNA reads TGTGCCAGCAGCGACAGGGGGCGGTTGGGTGAGCAGTTCTTC.

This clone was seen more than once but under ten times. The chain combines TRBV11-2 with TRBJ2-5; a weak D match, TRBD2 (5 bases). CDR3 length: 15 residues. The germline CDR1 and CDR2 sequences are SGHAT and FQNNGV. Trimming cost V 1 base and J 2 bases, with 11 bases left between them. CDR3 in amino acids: CASSLGAGSQETQYF. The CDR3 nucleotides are TGTGCCAGCAGCTTAGGGGCGGGCTCTCAAGAGACCCAGTACTTC.

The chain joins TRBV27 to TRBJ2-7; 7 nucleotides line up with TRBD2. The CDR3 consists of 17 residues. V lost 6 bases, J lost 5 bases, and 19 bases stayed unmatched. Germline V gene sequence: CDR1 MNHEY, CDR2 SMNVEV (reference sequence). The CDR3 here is CASSQGWGLPGRDEQYF. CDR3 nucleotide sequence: TGTGCCAGCAGCCAAGGATGGGGACTACCCGGTCGGGACGAGCAGTACTTC.